A selection of T cell receptor beta chains follows, all from one sample in a study of chemoradiotherapy in HPV16-positive cancers. Only in-frame clones appear in the TCRdb table, and some are missing; sequencing was by immunoSEQ multiplex PCR. Altogether around 1,000 clones are present, more than 80% being singletons, with the ten largest covering roughly 2.9%. Sample: tumor tissue, taken from a patient who underwent chemoradiotherapy. Receptors originate from a human donor with HPV-associated anogenital cancer. Each CDR3 is given with its conserved first and last residue. The order of the fields is clone size, D gene, V gene, J gene, CDR3 protein, CDR3 DNA. A D gene is named only where the DNA matches it firmly. Clone sizes are given selectively: once, few, many, or a class where the clone is expanded.

-	-	TRBV7-9	TRBJ2-5	CASSLGGDGRETQYF	TGTGCCAGCAGCTTAGGAGGCGACGGGAGAGAGACCCAGTACTTC
-	-	TRBV29-1	TRBJ2-1	CSVGLLSSSYNEQFF	TGCAGCGTCGGACTATTATCGAGCTCCTACAATGAGCAGTTCTTC
-	TRBD2	TRBV15	TRBJ2-1	CATSMTSGRNEQFF	TGTGCCACCAGCATGACTAGCGGGAGGAATGAGCAGTTCTTC
-	TRBD2	TRBV19	TRBJ2-5	CASSRGLAGEQETQYF	TGTGCCAGTAGCAGGGGACTAGCGGGAGAACAAGAGACCCAGTACTTC
-	-	TRBV5-5	TRBJ1-1	CASSLKGGTEAFF	TGTGCCAGCAGCTTGAAGGGCGGCACTGAAGCTTTCTTT
once	-	TRBV5-1	TRBJ2-7	CASSLGGGVEQYF	TGCGCCAGCAGCTTGGGAGGGGGGGTCGAGCAGTACTTC
-	-	TRBV5-5	TRBJ2-2	CASSFSEGELFF	TGTGCCAGCAGCTTCTCCGAGGGGGAGCTGTTTTTT
-	-	TRBV7-9	TRBJ2-6	CASSLGTVTSGANVLTF	TGTGCCAGCAGCTTAGGGACAGTAACCTCTGGGGCCAACGTCCTGACTTTC
few	-	TRBV19	TRBJ2-5	CASSIGRETQYF	TGTGCCAGTAGTATAGGACGGGAGACCCAGTACTTC
-	-	TRBV13	TRBJ2-2	CASSFRGDTGELFF	TGTGCCAGCAGCTTTCGGGGAGACACCGGGGAGCTGTTTTTT
once	-	TRBV7-2	TRBJ2-3	CASSLSGQRTDTQYF	TGTGCCAGCAGCTTATCTGGACAGAGGACAGATACGCAGTATTTT
-	-	TRBV6-5	TRBJ1-1	CATRRLGAGTEAFF	TGTGCCACAAGGAGGTTGGGGGCTGGCACTGAAGCTTTCTTT
-	-	TRBV5-1	TRBJ2-2	CATRTDSTGELFF	TGCGCCACCCGGACAGATTCCACCGGGGAGCTGTTTTTT
-	-	TRBV5-6	TRBJ1-2	CASSLGGVLYGYTF	TGTGCCAGCAGCTTGGGAGGGGTCCTCTATGGCTACACCTTC
few	-	TRBV6-6	TRBJ1-3	CASSFDSSGNTIYF	TGTGCCAGCAGTTTTGACAGCTCTGGAAACACCATATATTTT
-	-	TRBV4-3	TRBJ1-3	CASSHSIQETSGNTIYF	TGCGCCAGCAGCCACTCAATACAGGAGACCTCTGGAAACACCATATATTTT
-	TRBD1	TRBV9	TRBJ1-2	CASSAGTGVEGYTF	TGTGCCAGCAGCGCCGGGACAGGGGTGGAGGGCTACACCTTC
-	TRBD2	TRBV9	TRBJ2-5	CASSPPAGRGQETQYF	TGTGCCAGCAGCCCCCCCGCGGGGAGGGGTCAAGAGACCCAGTACTTC
-	-	TRBV7-2	TRBJ1-2	CASSPSQGFYGYTF	TGTGCCAGCAGCCCCAGCCAGGGGTTCTATGGCTACACCTTC
-	TRBD1	TRBV13	TRBJ1-6	CASSRETGTGGSLHF	TGTGCCAGCAGCCGCGAGACCGGGACAGGGGGTTCCCTCCACTTT
-	-	TRBV4-3	TRBJ2-7	CASSQGGGPSYEQYF	TGCGCCAGCAGCCAAGGGGGGGGGCCCTCCTACGAGCAGTACTTC
-	-	TRBV4-2	TRBJ2-6	CASSQEASSGANVLTF	TGTGCCAGCAGCCAAGAAGCCAGCTCTGGGGCCAACGTCCTGACTTTC
once	-	TRBV30	TRBJ1-5	CAWSTGEGFIQPQHF	TGTGCCTGGAGTACGGGGGAGGGGTTTATTCAGCCCCAGCATTTT
-	-	TRBV7-8	TRBJ2-5	CASSQGPRAQYF	TGTGCCAGCAGCCAGGGACCCAGGGCCCAGTACTTC
-	-	TRBV30	TRBJ2-3	CAWSVSRDTQYF	TGTGCCTGGAGTGTATCCAGAGATACGCAGTATTTT
few	-	TRBV2	TRBJ2-3	CAREERNGADTQYF	TGTGCCAGGGAAGAGCGAAACGGGGCAGATACGCAGTATTTT
-	TRBD2	TRBV5-5	TRBJ2-7	CASRRSTGTSGRAAYEQYF	TGTGCCAGCAGGCGATCCACCGGGACTAGCGGGAGGGCCGCCTACGAGCAGTACTTC
once	TRBD1	TRBV4-1	TRBJ2-3	CASSRQGWDTDTQYF	TGCGCCAGCAGCAGACAGGGATGGGACACAGATACGCAGTATTTT
once	-	TRBV7-2	TRBJ2-7	CASSLKLELVSHEQYF	TGTGCCAGCAGCTTGAAGCTAGAACTGGTTTCCCACGAGCAGTACTTC
-	TRBD1	TRBV9	TRBJ1-2	CASSVEATGKYGYTF	TGTGCCAGCAGCGTAGAGGCGACAGGGAAGTATGGCTACACCTTC
-	-	TRBV9	TRBJ2-5	CASSAPLGLQETQYF	TGTGCCAGCAGCGCGCCACTAGGCCTACAAGAGACCCAGTACTTC
-	-	TRBV27	TRBJ1-1	CASSSGGTTEAFF	TGTGCCAGCAGTTCCGGGGGAACAACTGAAGCTTTCTTT
-	-	TRBV11-2	TRBJ1-1	CASSPGQFQNTEAFF	TGTGCCAGCAGCCCAGGACAATTTCAGAACACTGAAGCTTTCTTT
-	TRBD1	TRBV7-2	TRBJ2-1	CASSFDRDDEQFF	TGTGCCAGCAGCTTCGACAGGGATGATGAGCAGTTCTTC